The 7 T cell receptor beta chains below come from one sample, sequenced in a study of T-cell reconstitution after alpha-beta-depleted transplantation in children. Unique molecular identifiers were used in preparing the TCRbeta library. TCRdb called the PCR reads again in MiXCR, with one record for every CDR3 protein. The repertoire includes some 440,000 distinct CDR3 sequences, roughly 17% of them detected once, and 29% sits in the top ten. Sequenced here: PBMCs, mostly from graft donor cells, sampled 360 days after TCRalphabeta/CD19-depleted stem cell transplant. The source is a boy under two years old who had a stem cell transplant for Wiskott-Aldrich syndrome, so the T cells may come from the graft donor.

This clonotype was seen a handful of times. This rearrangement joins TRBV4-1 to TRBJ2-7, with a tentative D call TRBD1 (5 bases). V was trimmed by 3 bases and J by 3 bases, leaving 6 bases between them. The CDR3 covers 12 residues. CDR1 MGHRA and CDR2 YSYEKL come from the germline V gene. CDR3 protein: CASSQDNYEQYF. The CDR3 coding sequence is TGCGCCAGCAGCCAGGACAACTACGAGCAGTACTTC.

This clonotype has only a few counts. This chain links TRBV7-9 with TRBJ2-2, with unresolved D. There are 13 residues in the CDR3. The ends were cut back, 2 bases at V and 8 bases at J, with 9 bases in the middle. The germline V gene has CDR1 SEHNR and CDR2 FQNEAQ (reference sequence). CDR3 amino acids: CASSLWLKGELFF. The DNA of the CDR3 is TGTGCCAGCAGCTTATGGCTAAAAGGGGAGCTGTTTTTT.

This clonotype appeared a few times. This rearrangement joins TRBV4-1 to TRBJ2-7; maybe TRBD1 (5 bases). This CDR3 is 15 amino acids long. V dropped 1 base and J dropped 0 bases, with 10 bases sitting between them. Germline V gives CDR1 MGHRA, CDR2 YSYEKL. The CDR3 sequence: CASSQGNQGSYEQYF. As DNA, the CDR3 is TGCGCCAGCAGCCAAGGGAATCAGGGCTCCTACGAGCAGTACTTC.

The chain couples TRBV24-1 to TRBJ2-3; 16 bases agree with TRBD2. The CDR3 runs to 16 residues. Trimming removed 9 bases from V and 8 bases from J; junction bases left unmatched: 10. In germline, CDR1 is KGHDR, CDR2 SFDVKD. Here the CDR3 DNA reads TGTGCCACCGCCCAAGGGACTAGCGGGAGGGCCGGTACGCAGTATTTT. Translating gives CATAQGTSGRAGTQYF.

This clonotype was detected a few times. This CDR3 is CASSGRRTTGELFF. The CDR3 region has the DNA TGTGCCAGCAGCGGCAGGAGGACCACCGGGGAGCTGTTTTTT. The V gene is TRBV11-2, the J gene TRBJ2-2; D may be TRBD2 (5 bases). The CDR3 totals 14 residues. The germline V gene encodes CDR1 SGHAT and CDR2 FQNNGV. Trimming removed 5 bases at V and 4 bases at J, with 11 bases between.

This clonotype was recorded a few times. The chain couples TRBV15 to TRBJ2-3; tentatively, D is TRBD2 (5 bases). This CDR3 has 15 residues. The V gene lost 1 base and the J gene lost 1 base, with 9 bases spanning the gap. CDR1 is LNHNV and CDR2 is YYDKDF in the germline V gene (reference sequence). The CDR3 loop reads CATSRAGIGTDTQYF. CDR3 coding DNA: TGTGCCACCAGCAGAGCGGGGATAGGCACAGATACGCAGTATTTT.

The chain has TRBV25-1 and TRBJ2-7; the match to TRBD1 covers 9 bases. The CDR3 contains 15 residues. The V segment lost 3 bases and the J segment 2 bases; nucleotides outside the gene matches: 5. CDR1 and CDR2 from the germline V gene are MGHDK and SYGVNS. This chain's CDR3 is CASSDPGQGAYEQYF. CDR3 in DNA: TGTGCCAGCAGTGATCCGGGACAGGGCGCCTACGAGCAGTACTTC.